This TCR beta chain was sequenced in a study of blood T cell repertoires in COVID-19. Study overall: In each case, the material was cDNA or gDNA derived from T cells, B-cell-depleted T cells, or PBMCs.

The data were produced by immunoSEQ multiplex PCR, yet TCRdb's version contains in-frame clones alone and is incomplete. Of some 150,000 clones listed, 84% are singletons. V was pared by 0 bases and J by 4 bases, with 12 bases between. This CDR3 is 15 amino acids long. CDR1 is MNHNS and CDR2 is SASEGT in the germline V gene. V usage is TRBV6-1 and J usage is TRBJ1-2; perhaps TRBD1 as D (6 bases). The TCR comes from a human donor in a cohort sampled during active COVID-19. The sequenced sample was peripheral blood. The CDR3 DNA follows: TGTGCCAGCAGTGAAGCGGTAGGGGGATTCTATGGCTACACCTTC. Protein sequence: CASSEAVGGFYGYTF.